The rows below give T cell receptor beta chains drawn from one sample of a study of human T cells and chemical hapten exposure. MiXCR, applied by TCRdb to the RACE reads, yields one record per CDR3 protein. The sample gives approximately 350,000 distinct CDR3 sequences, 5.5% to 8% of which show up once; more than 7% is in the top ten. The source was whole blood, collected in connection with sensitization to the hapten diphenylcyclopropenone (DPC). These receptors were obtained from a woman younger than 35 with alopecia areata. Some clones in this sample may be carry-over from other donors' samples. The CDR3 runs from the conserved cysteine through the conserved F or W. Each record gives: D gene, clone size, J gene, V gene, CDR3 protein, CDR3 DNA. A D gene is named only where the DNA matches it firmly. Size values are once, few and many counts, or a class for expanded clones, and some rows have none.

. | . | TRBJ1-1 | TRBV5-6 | CASSFTRILNTEAFF | TGTGCCAGCAGCTTTACAAGGATTCTGAACACTGAAGCTTTCTTT
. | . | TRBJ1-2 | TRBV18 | CASSPYGLSEVNYGYTF | TGTGCCAGCTCACCCTACGGACTGTCTGAGGTTAACTATGGCTACACCTTC
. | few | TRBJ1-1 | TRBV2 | CASSEEGATEAFF | TGTGCCAGCAGTGAAGAAGGGGCCACTGAAGCTTTCTTT
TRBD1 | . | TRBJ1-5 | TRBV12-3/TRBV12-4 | CASSLPGTGGYQPQHF | TGTGCCAGCAGTTTACCCGGGACAGGGGGCTATCAGCCCCAGCATTTT
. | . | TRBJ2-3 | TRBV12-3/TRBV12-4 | CATQLDTDTQYF | TGTGCCACACAACTAGACACAGATACGCAGTATTTT
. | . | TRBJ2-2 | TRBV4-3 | CASSQVQGRDTGELFF | TGCGCCAGCAGCCAAGTGCAGGGGAGAGACACCGGGGAGCTGTTTTTT
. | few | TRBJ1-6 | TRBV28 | CAVQGYNSPLHF | TGTGCCGTCCAGGGCTATAATTCACCCCTCCACTTT
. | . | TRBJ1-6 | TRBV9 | CASSYRRMNSPLHF | TGTGCCAGCAGCTATCGACGGATGAATTCACCCCTCCACTTT
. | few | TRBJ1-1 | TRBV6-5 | CASSSDPFQGLITEAFF | TGTGCCAGCAGTAGCGATCCCTTCCAGGGTCTGATCACTGAAGCTTTCTTT
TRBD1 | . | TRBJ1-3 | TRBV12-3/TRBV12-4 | CASSTTGTGVNTIYF | TGTGCCAGCAGCACCACCGGGACAGGAGTAAACACCATATATTTT
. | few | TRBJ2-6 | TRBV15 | CATSRDRDSGANVLTF | TGTGCCACCAGCAGAGACAGGGACTCTGGGGCCAACGTCCTGACTTTC
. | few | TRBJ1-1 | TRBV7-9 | CASSRERGSVAFF | TGTGCCAGCAGCCGAGAGAGGGGGTCGGTGGCTTTCTTT
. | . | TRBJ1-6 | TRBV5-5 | CASSPSGSGARSYNSPLHF | TGTGCCAGCAGTCCTTCGGGGAGTGGGGCCCGCTCCTATAATTCACCCCTCCACTTT
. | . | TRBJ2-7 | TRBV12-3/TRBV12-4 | CASSEGREFEQYF | TGTGCCAGCAGTGAGGGACGGGAGTTCGAGCAGTACTTC
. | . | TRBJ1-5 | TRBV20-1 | CSASGRRNQPQHF | TGCAGTGCTTCCGGCAGACGCAATCAGCCCCAGCATTTT
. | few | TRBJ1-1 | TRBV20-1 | CSATGLTEAFF | TGCAGTGCTACGGGGCTCACTGAAGCTTTCTTT
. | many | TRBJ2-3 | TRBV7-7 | CASSLDGMNTQYF | TGTGCTAGCAGCTTAGACGGGATGAATACGCAGTATTTT
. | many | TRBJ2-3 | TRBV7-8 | CASSLALLDTQYF | TGTGCCAGCAGCTTAGCGCTTCTAGATACGCAGTATTTT
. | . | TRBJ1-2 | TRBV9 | CASSPSGLLINYGYTF | TGTGCCAGCAGCCCAAGCGGGTTGCTAATTAACTATGGCTACACCTTC
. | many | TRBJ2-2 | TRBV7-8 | CASSLAGQLGELFF | TGTGCCAGCAGCTTAGCAGGGCAGCTCGGGGAGCTGTTTTTT
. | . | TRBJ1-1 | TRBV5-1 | CASSSQGSYTEAFF | TGCGCCAGCAGCTCACAGGGAAGTTACACTGAAGCTTTCTTT
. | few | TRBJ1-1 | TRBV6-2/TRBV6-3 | CASSSLPRRAFF | TGTGCCAGCAGCTCTCTCCCCAGAAGAGCTTTCTTT
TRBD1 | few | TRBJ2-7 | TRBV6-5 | CASSYAGTGAYEQYF | TGTGCCAGCAGTTACGCCGGGACAGGGGCCTACGAGCAGTACTTC
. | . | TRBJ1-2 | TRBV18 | CASSPTAGAGNYGYTF | TGTGCCAGCTCACCTACCGCAGGGGCAGGGAACTATGGCTACACCTTC
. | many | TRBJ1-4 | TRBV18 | CASTRATNEKLFF | TGTGCCAGCACCCGGGCCACTAATGAAAAACTGTTTTTT
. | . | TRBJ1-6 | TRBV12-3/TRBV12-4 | CASSFGGYNSPLHF | TGTGCCAGCAGTTTTGGAGGCTATAATTCACCCCTCCACTTT
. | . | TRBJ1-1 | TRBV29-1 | CSVEQYFLNTEAFF | TGCAGCGTTGAACAGTATTTTTTGAACACTGAAGCTTTCTTT
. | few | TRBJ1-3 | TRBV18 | CASTKTGTPEGTIYF | TGTGCCAGCACCAAAACCGGGACACCAGAAGGAACCATATATTTT
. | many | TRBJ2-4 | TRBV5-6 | CASNLWRTIAKNIQYF | TGTGCCAGCAACTTGTGGCGGACTATAGCCAAAAACATTCAGTACTTC
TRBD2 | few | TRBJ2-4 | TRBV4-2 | CASSQEYSGGRDIQYF | TGTGCCAGCAGCCAAGAGTATAGCGGGGGGCGAGACATTCAGTACTTC
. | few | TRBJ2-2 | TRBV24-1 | CATSEGVQAGELFF | TGTGCCACCAGTGAGGGGGTTCAAGCCGGGGAGCTGTTTTTT
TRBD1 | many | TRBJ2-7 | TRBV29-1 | CSATGTVGEQYF | TGCAGCGCAACCGGGACAGTAGGCGAGCAGTACTTC
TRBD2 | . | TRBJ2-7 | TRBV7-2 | CASSPTSGGTRGEQYF | TGTGCCAGCAGCCCAACTAGCGGGGGGACTCGAGGCGAGCAGTACTTC
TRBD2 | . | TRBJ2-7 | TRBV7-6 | CASSLGTRGAYEQYF | TGTGCCAGCAGCTTAGGGACGCGGGGGGCTTACGAGCAGTACTTC
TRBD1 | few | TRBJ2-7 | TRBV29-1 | CSVLPTLDRGYEQYF | TGCAGCGTCCTACCTACATTGGACAGGGGCTACGAGCAGTACTTC
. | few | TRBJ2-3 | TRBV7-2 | CASRYGGDTQYF | TGTGCCAGCAGGTACGGAGGTGATACGCAGTATTTT
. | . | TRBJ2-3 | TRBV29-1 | CSVEFGTDTQYF | TGCAGCGTTGAATTCGGCACAGATACGCAGTATTTT
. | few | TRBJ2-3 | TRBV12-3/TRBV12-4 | CASQSGAFTDTQYF | TGTGCCAGCCAATCGGGGGCCTTCACAGATACGCAGTATTTT
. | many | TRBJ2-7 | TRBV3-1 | CASSQMDGNEQYF | TGTGCCAGCAGCCAAATGGATGGGAACGAGCAGTACTTC
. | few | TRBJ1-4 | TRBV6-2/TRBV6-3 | CASTRAPSTNEKLFF | TGTGCCAGCACTCGGGCCCCTTCAACTAATGAAAAACTGTTTTTT
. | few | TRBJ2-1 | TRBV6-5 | CASSYYPNPRDTYNEQFF | TGTGCCAGCAGTTACTACCCTAATCCCCGGGACACTTACAATGAGCAGTTCTTC
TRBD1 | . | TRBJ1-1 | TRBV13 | CASSLRGQRNTEAFF | TGTGCCAGCAGCCTTAGGGGGCAGCGGAACACTGAAGCTTTCTTT
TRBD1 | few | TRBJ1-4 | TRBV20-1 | CSAKATGGGANEKLFF | TGCAGTGCTAAGGCTACAGGGGGGGGTGCTAATGAAAAACTGTTTTTT
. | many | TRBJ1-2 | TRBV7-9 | CASSSLLELYGYTF | TGTGCCAGCAGCTCCTTGCTAGAGCTCTATGGCTACACCTTC
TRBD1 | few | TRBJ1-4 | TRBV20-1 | CSASTGGVHPF | TGCAGTGCTAGCACAGGGGGCGTACACCCTTTT
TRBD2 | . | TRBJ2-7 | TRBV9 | CASSAVGGAEEQYF | TGTGCCAGCAGTGCCGTCGGGGGGGCGGAAGAGCAGTACTTC
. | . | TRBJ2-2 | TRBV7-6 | CASSLETYTGELFF | TGTGCCAGCAGCTTAGAGACTTACACCGGGGAGCTGTTTTTT
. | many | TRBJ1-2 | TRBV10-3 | CAISESERYGYTF | TGTGCCATCAGTGAGTCCGAGCGGTATGGCTACACCTTC
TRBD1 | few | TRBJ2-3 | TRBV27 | CASRLDRTDTQYF | TGTGCCAGCAGACTGGACAGGACAGATACGCAGTATTTT